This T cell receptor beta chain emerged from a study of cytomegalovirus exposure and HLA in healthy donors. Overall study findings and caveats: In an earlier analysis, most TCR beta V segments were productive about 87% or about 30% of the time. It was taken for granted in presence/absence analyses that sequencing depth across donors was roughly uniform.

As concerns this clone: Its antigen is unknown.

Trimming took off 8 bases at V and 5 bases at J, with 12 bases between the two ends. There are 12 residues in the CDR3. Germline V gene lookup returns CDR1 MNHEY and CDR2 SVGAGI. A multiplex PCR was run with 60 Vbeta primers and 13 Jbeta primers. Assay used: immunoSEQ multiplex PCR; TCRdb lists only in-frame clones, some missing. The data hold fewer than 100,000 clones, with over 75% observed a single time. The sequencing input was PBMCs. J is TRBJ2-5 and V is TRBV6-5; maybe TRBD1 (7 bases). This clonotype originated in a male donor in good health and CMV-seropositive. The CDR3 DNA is TGTGCCAGCTGGAGGGGGCCTGAGACCCAGTACTTC. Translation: CASWRGPETQYF.